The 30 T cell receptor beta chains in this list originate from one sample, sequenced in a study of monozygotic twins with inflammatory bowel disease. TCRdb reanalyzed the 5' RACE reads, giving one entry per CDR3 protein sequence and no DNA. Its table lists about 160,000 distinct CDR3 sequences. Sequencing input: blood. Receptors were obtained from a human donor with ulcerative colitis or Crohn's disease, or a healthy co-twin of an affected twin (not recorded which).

The CDR3 loop reads CASRPLPPQETQYF. This chain links TRBV5-1 with TRBJ2-5; TCRdb selects TRBD1, and the lack of DNA leaves this call unchecked. CDR1 and CDR2 from the germline V gene are SGHRS and YFSETQ. CDR3 length: 14 amino acids.

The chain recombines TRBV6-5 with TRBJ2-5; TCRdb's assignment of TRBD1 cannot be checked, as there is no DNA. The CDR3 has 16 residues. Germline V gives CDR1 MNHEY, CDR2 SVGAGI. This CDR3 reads CASSYVPLATRETQYF.

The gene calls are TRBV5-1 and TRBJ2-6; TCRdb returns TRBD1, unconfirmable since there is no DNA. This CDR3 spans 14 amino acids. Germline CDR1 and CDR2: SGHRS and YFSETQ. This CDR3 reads CASSGGLRANILTF.

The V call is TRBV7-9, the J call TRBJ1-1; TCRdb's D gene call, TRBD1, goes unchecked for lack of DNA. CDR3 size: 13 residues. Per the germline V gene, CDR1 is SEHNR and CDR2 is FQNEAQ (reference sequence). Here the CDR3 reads CASSPLGDTEAFF.

The CDR3 sequence: CASSTDRAGNTIYF. The V call is TRBV6-1, the J call TRBJ1-3; the TRBD1 assignment by TCRdb is unverifiable without DNA. This CDR3 spans 14 amino acids. Germline-derived CDR1 and CDR2 are MNHNS and SASEGT.

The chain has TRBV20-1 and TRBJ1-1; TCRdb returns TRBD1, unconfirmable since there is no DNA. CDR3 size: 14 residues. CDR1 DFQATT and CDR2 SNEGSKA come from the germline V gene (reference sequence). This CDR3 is CSARVGQEGTEAFF.

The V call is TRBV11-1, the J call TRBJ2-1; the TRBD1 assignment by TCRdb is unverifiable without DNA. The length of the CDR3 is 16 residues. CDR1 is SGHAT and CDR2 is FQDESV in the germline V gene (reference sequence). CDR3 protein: CASSSRQGDSYNEQFF. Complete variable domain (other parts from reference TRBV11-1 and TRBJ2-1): EAEVAQSPRYKITEKSQAVAFWCDPISGHATLYWYRQILGQGPELLVQFQDESVVDDSQLPKDRFSAERLKGVDSTLKIQPAELGDSAMYLCASSSRQGDSYNEQFFGPGTRLTVL.

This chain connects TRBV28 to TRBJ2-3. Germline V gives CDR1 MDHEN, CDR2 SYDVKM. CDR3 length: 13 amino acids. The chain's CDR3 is CASSFLATDTQYF.

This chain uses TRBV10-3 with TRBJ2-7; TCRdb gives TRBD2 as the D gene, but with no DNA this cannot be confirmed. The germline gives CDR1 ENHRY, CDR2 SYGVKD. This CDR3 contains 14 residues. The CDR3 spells CAIEATSGTYEQYF.

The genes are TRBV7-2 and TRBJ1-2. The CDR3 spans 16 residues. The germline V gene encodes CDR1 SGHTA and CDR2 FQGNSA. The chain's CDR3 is CASSLDPTAANYGYTF.

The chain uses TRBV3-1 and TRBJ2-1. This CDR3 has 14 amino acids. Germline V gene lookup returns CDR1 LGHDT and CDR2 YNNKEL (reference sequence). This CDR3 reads CASSPLTWGNEQFF.

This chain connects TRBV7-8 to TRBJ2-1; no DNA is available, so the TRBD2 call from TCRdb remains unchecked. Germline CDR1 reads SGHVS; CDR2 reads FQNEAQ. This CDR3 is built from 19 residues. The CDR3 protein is CASSLRARLAGGNYNEQFF.

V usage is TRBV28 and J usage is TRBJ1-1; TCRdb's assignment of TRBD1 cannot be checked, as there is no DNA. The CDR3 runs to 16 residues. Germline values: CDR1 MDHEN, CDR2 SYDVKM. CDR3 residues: CASSLWGRGLGTEAFF.

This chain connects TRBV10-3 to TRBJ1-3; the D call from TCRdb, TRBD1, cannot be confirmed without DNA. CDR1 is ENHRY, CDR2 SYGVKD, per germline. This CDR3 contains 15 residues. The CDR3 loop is CAISSTGSSGNTIYF.

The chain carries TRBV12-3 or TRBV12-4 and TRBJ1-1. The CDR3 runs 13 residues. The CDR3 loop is CASSFMSDTEAFF.

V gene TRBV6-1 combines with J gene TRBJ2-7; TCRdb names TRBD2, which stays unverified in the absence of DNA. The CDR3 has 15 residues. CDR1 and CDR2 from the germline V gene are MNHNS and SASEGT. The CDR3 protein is CASSGTSGGTYEQYF.

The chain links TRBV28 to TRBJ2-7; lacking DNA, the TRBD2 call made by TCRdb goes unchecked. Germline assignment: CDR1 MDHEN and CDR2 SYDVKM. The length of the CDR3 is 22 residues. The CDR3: CASSLANPPSSGRPPPLYEQYF.

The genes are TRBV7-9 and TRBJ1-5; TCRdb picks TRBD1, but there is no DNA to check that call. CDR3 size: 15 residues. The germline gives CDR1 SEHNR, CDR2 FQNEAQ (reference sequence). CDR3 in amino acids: CASSTGTETHQPQHF.

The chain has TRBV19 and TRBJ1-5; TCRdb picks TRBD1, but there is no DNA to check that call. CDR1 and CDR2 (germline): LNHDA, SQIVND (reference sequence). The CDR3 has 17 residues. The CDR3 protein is CASSNPTGTGSNQPQHF.

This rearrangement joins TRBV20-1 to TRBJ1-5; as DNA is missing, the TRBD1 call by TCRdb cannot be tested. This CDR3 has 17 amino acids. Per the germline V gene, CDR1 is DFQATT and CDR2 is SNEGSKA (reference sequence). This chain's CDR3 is CSARDGPWGYSNQPQHF.

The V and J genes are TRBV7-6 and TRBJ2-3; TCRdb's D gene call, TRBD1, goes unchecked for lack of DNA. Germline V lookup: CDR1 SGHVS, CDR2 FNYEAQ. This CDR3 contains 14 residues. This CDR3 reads CASRQGRETDTQYF. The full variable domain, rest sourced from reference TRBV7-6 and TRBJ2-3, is GAGVSQSPRYKVTKRGQDVALRCDPISGHVSLYWYRQALGQGPEFLTYFNYEAQQDKSGLPNDRFSAERPEGSISTLTIQRTEQRDSAMYRCASRQGRETDTQYFGPGTRLTVL.

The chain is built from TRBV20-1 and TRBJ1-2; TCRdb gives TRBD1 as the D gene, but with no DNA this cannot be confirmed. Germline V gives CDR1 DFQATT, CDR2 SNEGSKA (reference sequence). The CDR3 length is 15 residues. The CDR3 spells CSAGTGTGGGGGYTF.

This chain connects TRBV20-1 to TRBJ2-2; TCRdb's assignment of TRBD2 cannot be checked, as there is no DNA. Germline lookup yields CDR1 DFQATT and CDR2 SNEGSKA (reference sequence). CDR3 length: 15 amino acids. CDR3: CSARSPRVDDGELFF.

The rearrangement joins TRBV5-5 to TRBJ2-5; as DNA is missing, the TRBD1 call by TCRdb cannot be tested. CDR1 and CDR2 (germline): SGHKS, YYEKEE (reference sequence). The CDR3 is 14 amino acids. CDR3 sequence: CASSPTGIQETQYF.

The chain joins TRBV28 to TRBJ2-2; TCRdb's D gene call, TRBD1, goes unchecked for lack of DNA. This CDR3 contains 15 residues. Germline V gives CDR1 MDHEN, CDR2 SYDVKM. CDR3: CASSTTGQATGELFF.

Here the CDR3 reads CASSQQGTYTEAFF. The genes are TRBV6-6 and TRBJ1-1; lacking DNA, the TRBD1 call made by TCRdb goes unchecked. The CDR3 loop spans 14 amino acids. Germline CDR1 reads MNHNY; CDR2 reads SVGAGI (reference sequence).

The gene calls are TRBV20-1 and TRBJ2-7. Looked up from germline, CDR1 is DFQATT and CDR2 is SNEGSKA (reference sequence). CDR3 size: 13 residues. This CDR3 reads CSARDLRSYEQYF.

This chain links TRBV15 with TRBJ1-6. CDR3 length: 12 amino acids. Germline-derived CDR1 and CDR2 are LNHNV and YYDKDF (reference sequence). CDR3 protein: CATSRVNSPLHF.

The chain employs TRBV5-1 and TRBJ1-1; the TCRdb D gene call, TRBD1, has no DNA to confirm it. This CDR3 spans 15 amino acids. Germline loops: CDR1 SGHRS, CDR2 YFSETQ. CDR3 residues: CASSLEGQGNTEAFF.

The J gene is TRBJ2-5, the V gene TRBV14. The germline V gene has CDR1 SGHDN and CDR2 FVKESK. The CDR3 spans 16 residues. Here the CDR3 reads CASSQVGSVEGETQYF.